Given below is one T cell receptor beta chain in context. TCRdb re-derived calls from the PCR reads in MiXCR, one entry per CDR3 protein. The sample shows 20,000 to 25,000 distinct CDR3 sequences, more than 45% of them seen only once. V shed 1 base and J shed 13 bases, with 10 bases lying between them. The germline gives CDR1 SGHDN, CDR2 FVKESK. This CDR3 spans 11 amino acids. The data originate from a study of vaccination and CD4 T cells after COVID-19. March to December 2020 was the span of positive PCR dates, which predated US Alpha, Beta and Delta variants. This receptor was identified in a human donor who had recovered from COVID-19. Source: CD4+ T cells from blood, taken before SARS-CoV-2 vaccination. The rearrangement uses TRBV14 and TRBJ1-1; D gene ambiguous. The DNA of the CDR3 is TGTGCCAGCAGCCAAGTAGGTGGGCATTTCTTT. This translates into CASSQVGGHFF.